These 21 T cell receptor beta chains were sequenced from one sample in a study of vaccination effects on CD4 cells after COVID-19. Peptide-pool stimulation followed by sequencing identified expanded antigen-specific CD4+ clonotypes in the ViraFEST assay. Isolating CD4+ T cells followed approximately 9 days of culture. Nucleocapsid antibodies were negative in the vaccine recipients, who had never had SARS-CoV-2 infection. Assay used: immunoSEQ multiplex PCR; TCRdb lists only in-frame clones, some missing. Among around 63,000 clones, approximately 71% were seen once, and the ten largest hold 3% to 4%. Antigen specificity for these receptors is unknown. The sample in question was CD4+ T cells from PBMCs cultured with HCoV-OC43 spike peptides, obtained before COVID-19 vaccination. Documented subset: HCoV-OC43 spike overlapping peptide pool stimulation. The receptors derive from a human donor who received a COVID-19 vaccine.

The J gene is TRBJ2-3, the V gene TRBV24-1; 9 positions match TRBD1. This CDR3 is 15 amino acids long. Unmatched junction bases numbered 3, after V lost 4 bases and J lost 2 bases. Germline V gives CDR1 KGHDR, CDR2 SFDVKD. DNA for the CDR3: TGTGCCACCAGTGAAAGGGACAGGGACACAGATACGCAGTATTTT. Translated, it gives CATSERDRDTDTQYF.

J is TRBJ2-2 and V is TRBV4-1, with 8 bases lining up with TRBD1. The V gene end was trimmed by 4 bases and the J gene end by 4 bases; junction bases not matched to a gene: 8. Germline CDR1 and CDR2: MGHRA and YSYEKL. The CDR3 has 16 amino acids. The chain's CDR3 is CASSPPGGRSTGELFF. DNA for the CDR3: TGCGCCAGCAGCCCTCCAGGGGGCCGGAGCACCGGGGAGCTGTTTTTT.

CDR3 coding DNA: TGTGCCAGCTCCCGGATAGGGGAAAACATTCAGTACTTC. Translation: CASSRIGENIQYF. The chain couples TRBV18 to TRBJ2-4; D perhaps matches TRBD1 (5 bases). There are 13 residues in the CDR3. Trimming took 6 bases from V and 5 from J, leaving 11 bases between them. In germline, CDR1 is KGHSH, CDR2 LQKENI.

The CDR3 DNA reads as TGTGCCACGCGAAAAGGACAGGGGGATGGACAACCTGGGGCCAACGTCCTGACTTTC. The encoded protein is CATRKGQGDGQPGANVLTF. The chain uses TRBV10-3 and TRBJ2-6; the match to TRBD1 covers 10 bases. Germline lookup yields CDR1 ENHRY and CDR2 SYGVKD. Germline trimming cut 10 bases from V and 2 bases from J; bases unmatched to any gene: 17. The CDR3 has 19 residues.

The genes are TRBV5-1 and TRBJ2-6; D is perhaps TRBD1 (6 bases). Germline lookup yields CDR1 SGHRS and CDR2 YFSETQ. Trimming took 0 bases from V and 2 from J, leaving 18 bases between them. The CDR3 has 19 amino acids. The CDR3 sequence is CASSLAVGQGSTGANVLTF. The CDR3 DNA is TGCGCCAGCAGCTTGGCCGTTGGCCAGGGGAGCACTGGGGCCAACGTCCTGACTTTC.

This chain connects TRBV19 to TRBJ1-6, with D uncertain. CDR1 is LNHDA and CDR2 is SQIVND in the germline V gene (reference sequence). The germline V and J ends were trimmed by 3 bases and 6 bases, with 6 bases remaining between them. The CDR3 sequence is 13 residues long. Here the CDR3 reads CASSIFSNSPLHF. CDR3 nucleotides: TGTGCCAGTAGTATTTTCAGTAATTCACCCCTCCACTTT.

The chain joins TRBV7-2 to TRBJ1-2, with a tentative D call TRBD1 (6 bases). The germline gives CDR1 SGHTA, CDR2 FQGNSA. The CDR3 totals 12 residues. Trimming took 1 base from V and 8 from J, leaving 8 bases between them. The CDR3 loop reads CASSLGGAGYTF. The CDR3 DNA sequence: TGTGCCAGCAGCTTAGGGGGGGCGGGCTACACCTTC.

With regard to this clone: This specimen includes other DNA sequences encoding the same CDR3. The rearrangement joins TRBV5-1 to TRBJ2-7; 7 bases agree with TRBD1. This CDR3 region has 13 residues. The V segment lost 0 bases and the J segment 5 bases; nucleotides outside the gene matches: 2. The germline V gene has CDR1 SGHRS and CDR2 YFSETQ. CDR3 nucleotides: TGCGCCAGCAGCTTGGGTCAGGGGGACGAGCAGTACGTC. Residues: CASSLGQGDEQYV.

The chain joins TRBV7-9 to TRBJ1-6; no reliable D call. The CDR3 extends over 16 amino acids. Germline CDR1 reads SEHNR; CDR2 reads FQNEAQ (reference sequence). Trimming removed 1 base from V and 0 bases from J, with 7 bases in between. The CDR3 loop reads CASSLGASSYNSPLHF. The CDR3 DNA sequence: TGTGCCAGCAGCTTAGGAGCTAGCTCCTATAATTCACCCCTCCACTTT.

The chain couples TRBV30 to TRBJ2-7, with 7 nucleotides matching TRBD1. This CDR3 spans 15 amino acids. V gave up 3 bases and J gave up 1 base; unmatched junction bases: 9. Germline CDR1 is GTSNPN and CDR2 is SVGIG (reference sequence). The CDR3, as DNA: TGTGCCTGGAGCTTATACAACAGGGGATCCTACGAGCAGTACGTC. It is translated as CAWSLYNRGSYEQYV.

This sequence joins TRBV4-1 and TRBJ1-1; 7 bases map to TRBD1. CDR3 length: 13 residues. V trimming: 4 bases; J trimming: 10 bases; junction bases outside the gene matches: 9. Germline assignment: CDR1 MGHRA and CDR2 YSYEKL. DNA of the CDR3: TGCGCCAGCAGCCCCGGGACAGCCCGTCGAGCTTTCTTT. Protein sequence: CASSPGTARRAFF.

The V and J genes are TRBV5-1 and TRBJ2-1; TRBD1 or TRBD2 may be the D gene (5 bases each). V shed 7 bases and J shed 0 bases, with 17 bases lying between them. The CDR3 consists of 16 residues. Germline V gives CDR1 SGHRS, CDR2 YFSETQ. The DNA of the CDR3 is TGCGCCAGCTCAACCGGGGCGGGTGGCTCCTACAATGAGCAGTTCTTC. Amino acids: CASSTGAGGSYNEQFF.

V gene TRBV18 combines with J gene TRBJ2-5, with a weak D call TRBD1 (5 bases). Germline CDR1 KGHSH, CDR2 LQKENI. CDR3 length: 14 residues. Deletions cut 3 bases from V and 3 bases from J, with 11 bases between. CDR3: CASSPFVGEETQYF. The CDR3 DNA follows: TGTGCCAGCTCACCGTTTGTAGGGGAAGAGACCCAGTACTTC.

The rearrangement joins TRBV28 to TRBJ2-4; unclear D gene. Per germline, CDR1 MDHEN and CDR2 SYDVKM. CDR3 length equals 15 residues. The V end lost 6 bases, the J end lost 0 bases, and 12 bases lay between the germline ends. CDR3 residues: CASRADGLAKNIQYF. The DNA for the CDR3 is TGTGCCAGCAGGGCCGACGGTCTAGCCAAAAACATTCAGTACTTC.

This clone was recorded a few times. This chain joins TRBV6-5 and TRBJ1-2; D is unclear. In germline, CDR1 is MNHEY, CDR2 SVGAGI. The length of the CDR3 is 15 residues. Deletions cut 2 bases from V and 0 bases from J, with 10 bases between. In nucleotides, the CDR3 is TGTGCCAGCAGTTACGGCAGAAGAGCTAACTATGGCTACACCTTC. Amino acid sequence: CASSYGRRANYGYTF.

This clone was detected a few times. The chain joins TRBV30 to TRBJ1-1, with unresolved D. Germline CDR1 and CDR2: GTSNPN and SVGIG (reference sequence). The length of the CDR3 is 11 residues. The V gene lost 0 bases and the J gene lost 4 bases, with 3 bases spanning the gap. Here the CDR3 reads CAWSVSTEAFF. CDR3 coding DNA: TGTGCCTGGAGTGTATCCACTGAAGCTTTCTTT.

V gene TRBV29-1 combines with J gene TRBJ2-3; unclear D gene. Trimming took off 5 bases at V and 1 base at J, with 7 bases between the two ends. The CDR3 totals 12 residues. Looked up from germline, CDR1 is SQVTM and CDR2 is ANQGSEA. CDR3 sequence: CSVNSGTDTQYF. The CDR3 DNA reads TGCAGCGTTAACTCGGGCACAGATACGCAGTATTTT.

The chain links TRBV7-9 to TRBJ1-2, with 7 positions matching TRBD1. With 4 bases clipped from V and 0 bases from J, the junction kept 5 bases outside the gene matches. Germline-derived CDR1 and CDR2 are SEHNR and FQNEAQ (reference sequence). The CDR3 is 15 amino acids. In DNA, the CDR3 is TGTGCCAGCAGCTCAAGACAGGGAGCTAACTATGGCTACACCTTC. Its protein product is CASSSRQGANYGYTF.

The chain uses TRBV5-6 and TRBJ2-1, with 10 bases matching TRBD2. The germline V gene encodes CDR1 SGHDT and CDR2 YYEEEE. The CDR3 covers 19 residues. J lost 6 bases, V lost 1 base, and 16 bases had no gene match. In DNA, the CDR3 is TGTGCCAGCAGCTTGTGGCAGGGGTTTTTAGCGGGGGGTCTCAATGAGCAGTTCTTC. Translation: CASSLWQGFLAGGLNEQFF.

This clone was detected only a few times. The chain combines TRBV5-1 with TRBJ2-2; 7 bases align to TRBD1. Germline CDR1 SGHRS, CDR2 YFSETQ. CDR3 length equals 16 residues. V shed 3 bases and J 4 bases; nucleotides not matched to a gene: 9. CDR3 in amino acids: CASSSKRGPSTGELFF. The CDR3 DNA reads TGCGCCAGCAGCTCGAAGAGGGGGCCGAGCACCGGGGAGCTGTTTTTT.

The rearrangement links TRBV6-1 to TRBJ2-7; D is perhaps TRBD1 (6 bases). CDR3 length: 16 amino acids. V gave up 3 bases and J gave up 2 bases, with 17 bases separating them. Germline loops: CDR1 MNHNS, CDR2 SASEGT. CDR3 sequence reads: CASSDPTGRGPYEQYV. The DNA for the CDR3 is TGTGCCAGCAGTGATCCGACAGGACGCGGCCCCTACGAGCAGTACGTC.